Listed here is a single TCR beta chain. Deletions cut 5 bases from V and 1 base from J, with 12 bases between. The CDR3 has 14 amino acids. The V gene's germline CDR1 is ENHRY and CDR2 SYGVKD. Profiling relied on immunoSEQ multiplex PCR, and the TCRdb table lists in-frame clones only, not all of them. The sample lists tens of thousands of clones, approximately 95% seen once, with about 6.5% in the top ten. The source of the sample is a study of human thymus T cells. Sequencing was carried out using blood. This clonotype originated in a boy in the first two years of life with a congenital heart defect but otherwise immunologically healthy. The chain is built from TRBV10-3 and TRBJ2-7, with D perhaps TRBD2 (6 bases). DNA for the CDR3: TGTGCCATCAGTCCTAGCGTCCCGTCCTACGAGCAGTACTTC. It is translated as CAISPSVPSYEQYF.